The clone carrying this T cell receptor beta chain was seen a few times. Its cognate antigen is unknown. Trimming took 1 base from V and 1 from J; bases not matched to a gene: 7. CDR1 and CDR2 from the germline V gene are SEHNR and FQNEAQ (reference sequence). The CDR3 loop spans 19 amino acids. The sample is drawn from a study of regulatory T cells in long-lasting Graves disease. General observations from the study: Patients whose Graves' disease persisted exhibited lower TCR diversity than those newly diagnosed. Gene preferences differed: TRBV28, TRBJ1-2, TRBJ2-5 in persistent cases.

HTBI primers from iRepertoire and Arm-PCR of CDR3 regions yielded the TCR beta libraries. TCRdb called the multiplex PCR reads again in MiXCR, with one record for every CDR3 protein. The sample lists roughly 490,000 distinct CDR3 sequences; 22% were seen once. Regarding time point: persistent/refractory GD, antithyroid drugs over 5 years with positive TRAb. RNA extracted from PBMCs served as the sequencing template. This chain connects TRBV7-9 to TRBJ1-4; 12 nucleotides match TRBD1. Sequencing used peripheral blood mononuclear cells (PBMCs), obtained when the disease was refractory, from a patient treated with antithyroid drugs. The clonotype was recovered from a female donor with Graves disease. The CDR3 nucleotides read TGTGCCAGCAGCTTAGGAGGGACAGGGGGCGATGTAACTAATGAAAAACTGTTTTTT. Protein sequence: CASSLGGTGGDVTNEKLFF.